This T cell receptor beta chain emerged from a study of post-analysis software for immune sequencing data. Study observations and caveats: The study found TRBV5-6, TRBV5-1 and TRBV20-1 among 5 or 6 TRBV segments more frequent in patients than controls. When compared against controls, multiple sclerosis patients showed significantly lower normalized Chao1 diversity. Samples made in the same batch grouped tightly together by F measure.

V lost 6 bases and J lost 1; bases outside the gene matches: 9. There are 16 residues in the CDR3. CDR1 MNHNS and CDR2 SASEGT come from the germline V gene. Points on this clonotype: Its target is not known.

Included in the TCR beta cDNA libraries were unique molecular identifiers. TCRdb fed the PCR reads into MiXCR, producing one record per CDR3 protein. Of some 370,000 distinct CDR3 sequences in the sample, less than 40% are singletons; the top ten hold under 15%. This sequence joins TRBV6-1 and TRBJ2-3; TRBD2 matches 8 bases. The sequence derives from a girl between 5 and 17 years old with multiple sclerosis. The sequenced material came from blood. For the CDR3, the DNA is TGTGCCAGCAGGACCTTAGCGGGACCCGGCACAGATACGCAGTATTTT. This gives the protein CASRTLAGPGTDTQYF.